This T cell receptor (beta chain) came from a study of blood T cell repertoires in COVID-19 (dated by TCRdb to the early 2020s). Looking at the study overall: Samples covering the acute and convalescent phases of COVID-19 were provided by collaborators in the United States, Italy and Spain. Where available, HLA class I and class II types were obtained from metadata supplied by the sample provider rather than from assay-based typing. Samples were obtained from the ongoing ImmuneRACE study (first 160 participants) and from some 1,300 subjects provided by 6 global collaborators. The dataset comprised deeply sampled blood TCRbeta repertoires from subjects exposed to, actively infected with, or recovered from COVID-19. Sample metadata almost always included a de-identified subject ID, COVID-19 status, age in years and sex. The prospective study material was composed of cDNA or gDNA derived from T cells, B-cell-depleted T cells, or PBMCs. The repertoires were released in a freely available public database meant as a resource for research on the immune response to SARS-CoV-2. What the work shows at the level of the full study, not this receptor alone: Clinical and demographic metadata were provided uncurated, with the amount varying by source and participant.

The immunoSEQ Assay, a bias-controlled multiplex PCR, was used to amplify TCRbeta CDR3 regions from genomic DNA. Under the source paper's analysis protocol: The number of nucleated cells in each sample was estimated from the amplification of reference gene primers within the assay. To quantify the absolute abundance of each unique TCRbeta CDR3 rearrangement, sequence reads were collapsed and filtered. For each sample, productive Simpson clonality was calculated by taking the square root of Simpson's diversity index across productive rearrangements. TCRdb took this table from immuneACCESS and kept in-frame rearrangements with V and J called. Such tables lack part of the clones; where checked against another copy, unresolved V genes explain under half of the gap, and the rest is unexplained. V, J and clone size reflect that table, while D and trimming were determined from the DNA. The sample data list 60,000 to 90,000 clones, and 75% to 95% of these were observed just once. Of the sample, around 0.77% is held by the ten largest clones.

V sheds 4 bases and J sheds 8 bases, leaving 15 bases between their ends. From a lookup of the germline V gene, CDR1 and CDR2 are SGHRS and YFSETQ. Taken from cysteine to phenylalanine, the CDR3 has 14 residues. The only DNA kept is the CDR3, 42 bases in frame from the first base. Points on this clone: Its antigen specificity is not known. Base qualities are not recorded, but no much larger clone differs from it by a single base.

The collaborating institutions used their own protocols to collect whole blood in K2EDTA tubes. For TCRbeta analysis, collaborators shipped samples as frozen whole blood, isolated PBMCs, or DNA extracted from either of those sample types. The clonotype comes from a woman aged 80 or older with acute or convalescent COVID-19. Here the chain combines TRBV5-1 and TRBJ1-4; D gene: possibly TRBD1, on 5 matching bases. The specimen sequenced was peripheral blood. The CDR3 reads as follows: CASSTDPGVEKLFF. The sequenced DNA: TGCGCCAGCAGCACGGACCCGGGGGTGGAAAAACTGTTTTTT. Full variable domain (CDR3 extended with the reference TRBV5-1 and TRBJ1-4 proteins): KAGVTQTPRYLIKTRGQQVTLSCSPISGHRSVSWYQQTPGQGLQFLFEYFSETQRNKGNFPGRFSGRQFSNSRSEMNVSTLELGDSALYLCASSTDPGVEKLFFGSGTQLSVL.